A selection of T cell receptor beta chains follows, all from one sample in a study of CD8+CD57+ T cells in acquired aplastic anemia. TCRdb ran MiXCR on the reads and lists one entry per CDR3 protein. The sample consists of roughly 250,000 distinct CDR3 sequences, around 82% of them appearing once. The sequenced material came from sorted CD4+, CD8+, or CD8+CD57+ T cells (not recorded which) from PBMCs. The receptors here all came from a human donor with aplastic anemia. CDR3s leave out the opening cysteine and the closing phenylalanine or tryptophan.

J: TRBJ1-6; V: TRBV7-9; CDR3: ASSTLPTGAGAN
J: TRBJ1-2; V: TRBV15; CDR3: ASSRASQQYAHT
J: TRBJ2-3; V: TRBV9; CDR3: ASSLDLTADTED
J: TRBJ2-1; V: TRBV7-6; CDR3: ASTLGSDEQL
J: TRBJ2-1; V: TRBV7-3; CDR3: ASSIPERGYYNEQF
J: TRBJ1-6; V: TRBV14; CDR3: ASSQGSGQGYSPLH
J: TRBJ1-5; V: TRBV5-4; CDR3: ASSFTTGGGQPQH
J: TRBJ2-1; V: TRBV7-9; CDR3: ASGDGGTDTQYFEP
J: TRBJ2-7; V: TRBV20-1; CDR3: SATRWESYYNEQY
J: TRBJ1-1; V: TRBV9; CDR3: ASGGGPVVLKTEAF
J: TRBJ2-1; V: TRBV25-1; CDR3: ASSGLGGAYNEQF
J: TRBJ2-3; V: TRBV11-2; CDR3: ASSYAGGADTQY
J: TRBJ1-2; V: TRBV5-4; CDR3: ASRQGNT
J: TRBJ2-3; V: TRBV7-7; CDR3: ASSPTSGGTDTQY
J: TRBJ2-1; V: TRBV7-2; CDR3: ASSHGGSSYNEQF
J: TRBJ1-4; V: TRBV6-1; CDR3: ASSEGQGGEKLF
J: TRBJ2-5; V: TRBV11-3; CDR3: ASSSGVAEEETQY
J: TRBJ1-5; V: TRBV24-1; CDR3: ATSDLGWPRH
J: TRBJ2-3; V: TRBV7-9; CDR3: ASSPRTSGGIND
J: TRBJ1-1; V: TRBV5-1; CDR3: ASSMDRGRLTEAF
J: TRBJ2-1; V: TRBV7-9; CDR3: ASSLRRRGYYDEQF
J: TRBJ2-7; V: TRBV7-9; CDR3: ASSLVGGGEDEQ
J: TRBJ2-7; V: TRBV11-2; CDR3: ASSVQVTLLYEQY
J: TRBJ1-1; V: TRBV7-2; CDR3: ASSLEGRPDTQDF
J: TRBJ2-3; V: TRBV9; CDR3: ASGGAGNIQYF
J: TRBJ1-6; V: TRBV10-3; CDR3: ASSIYNSPLH
J: TRBJ2-1; V: TRBV6-5; CDR3: ASSSISGGFNEQF
J: TRBJ2-3; V: TRBV2; CDR3: ASSGVGGANTKAF
J: TRBJ1-1; V: TRBV19; CDR3: ASSILGGRNTEAF
J: TRBJ1-2; V: TRBV7-2; CDR3: ASSQGGAGHYGYT
J: TRBJ1-2; V: TRBV5-1; CDR3: ASSLGQRWTYGYT
J: TRBJ1-2; V: TRBV29-1; CDR3: SAWDRSGYT
J: TRBJ2-2; V: TRBV7-2; CDR3: ASSLSGFQTTGELF
J: TRBJ1-2; V: TRBV7-8; CDR3: ASSYGVTGGHFI
J: TRBJ2-1; V: TRBV2; CDR3: ASSIVRSNEQF
J: TRBJ1-2; V: TRBV7-2; CDR3: ASSTARGVAYT
J: TRBJ2-1; V: TRBV6-6; CDR3: ASSYGLAYNGQF
J: TRBJ2-7; V: TRBV2; CDR3: ASSELSNYEQY
J: TRBJ2-3; V: TRBV5-1; CDR3: ASRSGSPSTTQY
J: TRBJ2-1; V: TRBV11-1; CDR3: ASSLRDRGLNEQF
J: TRBJ2-3; V: TRBV7-9; CDR3: ASSLAGEHTQY
J: TRBJ2-5; V: TRBV19; CDR3: ASSLTSGAYNTQY
J: TRBJ1-6; V: TRBV11-3; CDR3: ASSPTRGNSPLH
J: TRBJ2-3; V: TRBV7-3; CDR3: ASSSGGGRGTTY
J: TRBJ1-1; V: TRBV7-9; CDR3: ASSSAGDRDTQYEAF
J: TRBJ1-1; V: TRBV2; CDR3: ASSEVGTTEAF